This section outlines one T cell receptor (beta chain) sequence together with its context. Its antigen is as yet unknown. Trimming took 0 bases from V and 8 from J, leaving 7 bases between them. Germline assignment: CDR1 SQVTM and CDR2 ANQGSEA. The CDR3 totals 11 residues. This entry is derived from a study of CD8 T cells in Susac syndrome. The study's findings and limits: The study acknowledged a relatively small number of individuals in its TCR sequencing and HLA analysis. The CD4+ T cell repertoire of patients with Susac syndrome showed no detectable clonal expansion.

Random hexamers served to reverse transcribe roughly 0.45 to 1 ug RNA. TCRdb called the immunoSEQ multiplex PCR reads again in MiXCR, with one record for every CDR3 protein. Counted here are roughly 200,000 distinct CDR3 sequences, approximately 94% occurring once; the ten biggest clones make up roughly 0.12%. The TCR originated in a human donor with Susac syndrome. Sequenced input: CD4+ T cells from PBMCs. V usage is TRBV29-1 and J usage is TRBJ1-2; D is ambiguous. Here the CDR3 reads CSVEDPLGYTF. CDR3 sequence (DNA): TGCAGCGTTGAAGACCCCTTGGGCTACACCTTC.